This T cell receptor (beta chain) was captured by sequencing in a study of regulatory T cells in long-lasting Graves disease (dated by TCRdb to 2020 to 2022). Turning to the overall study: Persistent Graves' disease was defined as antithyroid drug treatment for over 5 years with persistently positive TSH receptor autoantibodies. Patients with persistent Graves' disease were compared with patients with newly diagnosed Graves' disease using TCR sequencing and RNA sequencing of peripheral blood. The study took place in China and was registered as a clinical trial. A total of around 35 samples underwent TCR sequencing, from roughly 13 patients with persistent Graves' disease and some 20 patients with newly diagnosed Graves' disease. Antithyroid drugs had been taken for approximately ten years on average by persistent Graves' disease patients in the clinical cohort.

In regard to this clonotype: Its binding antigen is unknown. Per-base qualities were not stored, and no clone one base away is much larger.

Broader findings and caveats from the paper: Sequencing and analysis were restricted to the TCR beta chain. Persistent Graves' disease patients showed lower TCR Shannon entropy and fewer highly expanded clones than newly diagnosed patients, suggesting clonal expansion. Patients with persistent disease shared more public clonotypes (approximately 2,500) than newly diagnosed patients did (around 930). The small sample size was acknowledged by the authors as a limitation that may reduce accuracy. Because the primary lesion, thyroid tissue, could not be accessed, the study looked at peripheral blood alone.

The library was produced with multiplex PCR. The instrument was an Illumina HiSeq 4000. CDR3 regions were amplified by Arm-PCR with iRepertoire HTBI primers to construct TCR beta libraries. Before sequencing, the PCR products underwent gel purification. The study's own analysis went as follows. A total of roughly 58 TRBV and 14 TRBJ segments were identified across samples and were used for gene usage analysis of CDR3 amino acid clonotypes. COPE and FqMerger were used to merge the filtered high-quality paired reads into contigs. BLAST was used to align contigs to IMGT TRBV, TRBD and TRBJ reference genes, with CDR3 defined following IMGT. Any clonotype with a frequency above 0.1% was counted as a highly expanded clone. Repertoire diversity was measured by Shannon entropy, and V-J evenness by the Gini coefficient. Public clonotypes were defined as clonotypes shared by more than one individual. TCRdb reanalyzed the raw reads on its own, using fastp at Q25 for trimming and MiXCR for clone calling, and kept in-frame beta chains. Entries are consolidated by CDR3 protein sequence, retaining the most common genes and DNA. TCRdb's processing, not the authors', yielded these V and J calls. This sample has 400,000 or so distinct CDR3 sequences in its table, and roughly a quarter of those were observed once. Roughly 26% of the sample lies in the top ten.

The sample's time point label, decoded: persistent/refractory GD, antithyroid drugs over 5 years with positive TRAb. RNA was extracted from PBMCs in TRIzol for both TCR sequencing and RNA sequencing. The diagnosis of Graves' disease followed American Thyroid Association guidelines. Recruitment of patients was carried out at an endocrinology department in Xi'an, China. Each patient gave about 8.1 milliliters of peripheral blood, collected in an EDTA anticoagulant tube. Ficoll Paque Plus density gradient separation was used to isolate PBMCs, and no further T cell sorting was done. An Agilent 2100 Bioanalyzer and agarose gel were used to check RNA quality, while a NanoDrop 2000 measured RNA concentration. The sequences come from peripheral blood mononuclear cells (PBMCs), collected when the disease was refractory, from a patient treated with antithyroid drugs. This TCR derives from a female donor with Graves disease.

For the CDR3, the sequence is CASSKDTEQYF. The base sequence is TGTGCCAGCAGTAAAGACACCGAGCAGTACTTC. The chain is made from TRBV6-2 or TRBV6-3 and TRBJ2-7, with no D gene named confidently. Including the terminal cysteine and phenylalanine, the CDR3 comprises 11 residues. The sequence is cut down to CDR3 DNA, 33 bases in frame from base 1. Cut back by 5 bases and 6 bases, the V and J ends lie 8 bases apart. CDR1 MNHEY and CDR2 SVGEGT are derived from the germline V gene.